This TCR beta chain was identified in a study of blood T cell repertoires in COVID-19. Libraries were prepared by immunoSEQ multiplex PCR; TCRdb keeps only in-frame clonotypes and omits some of them. The sample shows 250,000 to 400,000 clones, more than 70% of them seen only once. The CDR3 is made up of 15 amino acids. Germline values: CDR1 LNHDA, CDR2 SQIVND (reference sequence). The ends lost 1 base at V and 6 bases at J; junction bases unmatched: 4. The sample comprised peripheral blood. This sequence joins TRBV19 and TRBJ1-1; TRBD1 aligns across 11 bases. The clonotype was recovered from a woman in her 30s with COVID-19, enrolled during active disease. CDR3 bases: TGTGCCAGTAGTATAGGGACAGGGGGCTTGGCTGAAGCTTTCTTT. This translates into CASSIGTGGLAEAFF.